These 31 T cell receptor beta chains were sequenced from one sample in a study of beta chain features in type 1 diabetes. Findings of the study overall: The study found moderately but significantly shorter TCRB CDR3s in all four CD4+ subsets of Type 1 diabetes patients.

Expressed TCRB transcripts got sequenced, as all isolated RNA was reverse transcribed. Assay used: immunoSEQ multiplex PCR; TCRdb lists only in-frame clones, some missing. The table records 350,000 to 450,000 clones, roughly an eighth of them present only once. These receptors lack a known antigen. The specimen sequenced was naive CD4+ T cells from blood. The receptor set was obtained from a young woman with type 1 diabetes.

The chain couples TRBV29-1 to TRBJ2-7; maybe TRBD2 (7 bases). This CDR3 region has 15 residues. The germline gives CDR1 SQVTM, CDR2 ANQGSEA. The V end was cut by 7 bases, the J end by 7 bases, with 26 bases between. In DNA form, the CDR3 reads TGCAGCGCAAGATCGAGGCTGGGGGGGCGGGGAGAGCAGTACTTC. Translation: CSARSRLGGRGEQYF.

This clone was seen a handful of times. V gene TRBV10-3 combines with J gene TRBJ2-1; 12 bases map to TRBD1. Germline CDR1 reads ENHRY; CDR2 reads SYGVKD. Losses at the gene ends were 4 bases for V and 8 bases for J; bases not matched to a gene: 9. This CDR3 is 16 amino acids long. CDR3 region: CAISGDRDRGPHEQFF. DNA of the CDR3: TGTGCCATCAGTGGGGACCGGGACAGGGGGCCTCATGAGCAGTTCTTC.

The genes are TRBV4-1 and TRBJ1-3; D ambiguous. CDR1 and CDR2 from the germline V gene are MGHRA and YSYEKL. The V and J ends lost 3 bases and 1 base respectively, with 16 bases between them. The CDR3 is 17 amino acids. CDR3 sequence (DNA): TGCGCCAGCAGCCAGAGTATTGTAAGGACTTCTGGAAACACCATATATTTT. Its protein is CASSQSIVRTSGNTIYF.

The V call is TRBV13, the J call TRBJ2-2, with D tentatively TRBD1 (5 bases). This CDR3 is built from 15 residues. V was pared by 3 bases and J by 5 bases, with 13 bases between. Germline CDR1 is PRHDT and CDR2 is FYEKMQ (reference sequence). The DNA of the CDR3 is TGTGCCAGCAGCTTGAGAATAGCAGGGACCGGGGAGCTGTTTTTT. Its translation is CASSLRIAGTGELFF.

This chain connects TRBV28 to TRBJ1-5; no firm D call. Trimming shortened V by 3 bases and J by 8 bases, and 20 bases separated the two germline ends. This CDR3 region has 16 residues. Germline CDR1 is MDHEN and CDR2 is SYDVKM. The CDR3 region is CASSFVRKGDAEPQHF. The CDR3, as DNA: TGTGCCAGCAGTTTCGTCCGGAAAGGAGATGCGGAGCCCCAGCATTTT.

There are a few counts of this clone. The V call is TRBV19, the J call TRBJ1-1; D is perhaps TRBD1 (6 bases). Per the germline V gene, CDR1 is LNHDA and CDR2 is SQIVND (reference sequence). The V end was cut by 4 bases, the J end by 4 bases, with 10 bases between. The CDR3 is 13 residues long. In DNA form, the CDR3 reads TGTGCCAGTAGTAGGACAGACTTCACTGAAGCTTTCTTT. It encodes CASSRTDFTEAFF.

There are a few counts of this clone. The chain couples TRBV27 to TRBJ1-6; TRBD1 matches at 7 bases. The CDR3 contains 14 residues. Germline trimming cut 7 bases from V and 5 bases from J; bases unmatched to any gene: 5. Germline V CDR1 and CDR2: MNHEY, SMNVEV (reference sequence). The CDR3, as DNA: TGTGCCAGCACCTGGGACAGCGATAATTCACCCCTCCACTTT. This codes for CASTWDSDNSPLHF.

V usage is TRBV4-2 and J usage is TRBJ2-5; D is unclear. The germline gives CDR1 LGHNA, CDR2 YNFKEQ. The V gene lost 0 bases and the J gene lost 8 bases, with 22 bases spanning the gap. The CDR3 is made up of 17 amino acids. CDR3 region: CASSQDIPKSVVDTQYF. The CDR3 nucleotides read TGTGCCAGCAGCCAAGATATCCCCAAAAGCGTCGTAGATACCCAGTACTTC.

About this clone: Other DNA variants within this sample encode the same CDR3. The J gene is TRBJ2-1, the V gene TRBV7-2; 9 nucleotides align to TRBD2. The ends lost 1 base at V and 4 bases at J; junction bases unmatched: 2. The CDR3 covers 15 residues. Germline V CDR1 and CDR2: SGHTA, FQGNSA. The CDR3 nucleotides read TGTGCCAGCAGCTTAGTAGCGGGAGAGTACAATGAGCAGTTCTTC. Its protein is CASSLVAGEYNEQFF.

The rearrangement joins TRBV5-1 to TRBJ1-4; D might be TRBD1 (5 bases). Per the germline V gene, CDR1 is SGHRS and CDR2 is YFSETQ. Trimming removed 4 bases at V and 7 bases at J, with 14 bases between. The CDR3 has 14 residues. The CDR3 protein is CASSPRGLSEKLFF. The CDR3 DNA is TGCGCCAGCAGCCCCCGGGGGTTGAGTGAAAAACTGTTTTTT.

This clone is a singleton in its sample. V and J are TRBV11-3 and TRBJ2-1; 7 nucleotides align to TRBD2. Germline CDR1 reads SGHNT; CDR2 reads YENEEA. The CDR3 is 19 amino acids. V shed 7 bases and J 4 bases; nucleotides not matched to a gene: 22. The CDR3 DNA follows: TGTGCCAGCAATAAAGCGGGACGAGAGGTTCGGCTTGTTTACAATGAGCAGTTCTTC. It is translated as CASNKAGREVRLVYNEQFF. Filled out from reference TRBV11-3 and TRBJ2-1, the complete variable domain reads EAGVVQSPRYKIIEKKQPVAFWCNPISGHNTLYWYLQNLGQGPELLIRYENEEAVDDSQLPKDRFSAERLKGVDSTLKIQPAELGDSAVYLCASNKAGREVRLVYNEQFFGPGTRLTVL.

This clone was counted between two and nine times. The V call is TRBV28, the J call TRBJ2-1; weak D call: TRBD2 (6 bases). Germline V CDR1 and CDR2: MDHEN, SYDVKM. The CDR3 is made up of 15 amino acids. The germline V and J ends were trimmed by 2 bases and 2 bases, with 10 bases remaining between them. DNA of the CDR3: TGTGCCAGCAGTTTAGGCCGGGAGCCCTACAATGAGCAGTTCTTC. It is translated as CASSLGREPYNEQFF.

This clone was counted only a few times. Within the sample, other DNA sequences also encode this same CDR3. The rearrangement links TRBV27 to TRBJ2-2; D not certain. Trimming removed 2 bases from V and 7 bases from J, with 5 bases in between. In germline, CDR1 is MNHEY, CDR2 SMNVEV (reference sequence). The CDR3 is made up of 12 amino acids. In DNA, the CDR3 is TGTGCCAGCAGTTTACGGGTCGGGGAGCTGTTTTTT. Translated, it gives CASSLRVGELFF.

This clone occurred a few times. CDR3 nucleotides: TGTGCCAGCTCACCCGGTCAGCCCCAGCATTTT. Translation gives CASSPGQPQHF. The chain has TRBV18 and TRBJ1-5; D remains unclear. Trimming removed 3 bases at V and 6 bases at J, with 3 bases between. The CDR3 totals 11 residues. Germline lookup yields CDR1 KGHSH and CDR2 LQKENI.

The chain uses TRBV25-1 and TRBJ2-5; weak D call: TRBD1 (6 bases). This CDR3 has 13 amino acids. V was shortened by 8 bases and J by 8 bases, with 18 bases between the two germline ends. Germline values: CDR1 MGHDK, CDR2 SYGVNS. The CDR3 region is CASSEGQRETQYF. CDR3 in DNA: TGTGCCAGCTCAGAAGGACAGAGGGAAACCCAGTACTTC.

This clone has only a few counts. The chain recombines TRBV6-5 with TRBJ2-6; 7 bases agree with TRBD1. This CDR3 region has 15 residues. The germline gives CDR1 MNHEY, CDR2 SVGAGI. Losses at the gene ends were 6 bases for V and 3 bases for J; bases not matched to a gene: 5. The chain's CDR3 is CASRIQGNGANVLTF. In DNA, the CDR3 is TGTGCCAGCAGAATACAGGGGAATGGGGCCAACGTCCTGACTTTC.

The chain is built from TRBV29-1 and TRBJ2-2, with 7 bases aligning to TRBD2. This CDR3 is 14 amino acids long. After removal of 6 bases from V and 3 bases from J, the junction contained 7 bases not matched to a gene. Germline V lookup: CDR1 SQVTM, CDR2 ANQGSEA. The CDR3 protein is CSVRSGTHTGELFF. DNA for the CDR3: TGCAGCGTGCGAAGCGGGACCCACACCGGGGAGCTGTTTTTT.

The J gene is TRBJ2-3, the V gene TRBV4-3, with TRBD2 as a possible D gene (5 bases). CDR3 size: 14 residues. Germline V gene sequence: CDR1 LGHNA, CDR2 YSLEER. V was trimmed by 1 base and J by 5 bases, leaving 10 bases between them. The CDR3 region is CASSQVLVRDTQYF. In nucleotides, the CDR3 is TGCGCCAGCAGCCAAGTACTAGTTAGAGATACGCAGTATTTT.

The V and J genes are TRBV28 and TRBJ2-7, with no clear D. The length of the CDR3 is 12 residues. Per the germline V gene, CDR1 is MDHEN and CDR2 is SYDVKM. Trimming took off 2 bases at V and 3 bases at J, with 5 bases between the two ends. This CDR3 reads CASSLTIYEQYF. CDR3 sequence (DNA): TGTGCCAGCAGTTTAACTATCTACGAGCAGTACTTC.

This rearrangement joins TRBV28 to TRBJ1-1; 7 bases fit TRBD1. The germline gives CDR1 MDHEN, CDR2 SYDVKM. The CDR3 length is 14 residues. The J segment lost 1 base and the V segment lost 9 bases, leaving 8 bases of the junction unmatched. CDR3 sequence (DNA): TGTGCCAGTGGCGGGACAGAAGCGAACACTGAAGCTTTCTTT. Its protein product is CASGGTEANTEAFF. Looking up the rest from reference TRBV28 and TRBJ1-1 gives the full variable domain: DVKVTQSSRYLVKRTGEKVFLECVQDMDHENMFWYRQDPGLGLRLIYFSYDVKMKEKGDIPEGYSVSREKKERFSLILESASTNQTSMYLCASGGTEANTEAFFGQGTRLTVV.

This clone was picked up a small number of times. The chain is built from TRBV18 and TRBJ2-7; D may be TRBD2 (5 bases). The length of the CDR3 is 12 residues. V dropped 2 bases and J dropped 3 bases, with 5 bases sitting between them. Germline loops: CDR1 KGHSH, CDR2 LQKENI. CDR3 nucleotides: TGTGCCAGCTCACCAGAGGGCTACGAGCAGTACTTC. Protein: CASSPEGYEQYF.

Remarks on this clone: Other DNA sequences of this sample code for an identical CDR3. The V call is TRBV28, the J call TRBJ1-5; 10 nucleotides match TRBD1. This CDR3 contains 14 residues. CDR1 and CDR2 (germline): MDHEN, SYDVKM. V dropped 5 bases and J dropped 5; count of bases not matched to a gene: 3. The CDR3 DNA reads TGTGCCAGCAGTCCAGGACAGGGGGATCAGCCCCAGCATTTT. Translated: CASSPGQGDQPQHF.

This chain joins TRBV13 and TRBJ2-6; tentatively, D is TRBD1 (6 bases). CDR3 length equals 17 residues. The V and J ends lost 5 bases and 0 bases respectively, with 14 bases between them. Germline V gene data show CDR1 as PRHDT and CDR2 as FYEKMQ (reference sequence). The CDR3 DNA reads as TGTGCCAGCAGCGGAACGACAGGTGGCTCTGGGGCCAACGTCCTGACTTTC. This gives the protein CASSGTTGGSGANVLTF.

The chain has TRBV7-2 and TRBJ2-5, with 13 bases matching TRBD2. Germline V lookup: CDR1 SGHTA, CDR2 FQGNSA. J gave up 0 bases and V 7 bases, and 8 bases lay outside the gene matches. CDR3 size: 17 residues. CDR3 in DNA: TGTGCCAGCACTGGACTAGCGGGGGCCTCGTACCAAGAGACCCAGTACTTC. It translates to CASTGLAGASYQETQYF.

V usage is TRBV7-9 and J usage is TRBJ1-5; weak D call: TRBD1 (6 bases). Trimming removed 3 bases from V and 7 bases from J, with 13 bases in between. Germline-derived CDR1 and CDR2 are SEHNR and FQNEAQ (reference sequence). This CDR3 comprises 14 residues. The CDR3 loop reads CASSLRGAGQPQHF. The CDR3 DNA is TGTGCCAGCAGCTTGCGGGGGGCAGGCCAGCCCCAGCATTTT.

In this sample, this clone turned up a few times. The V gene is TRBV9, the J gene TRBJ2-5, with D perhaps matching TRBD1 (6 bases). This CDR3 has 15 residues. Germline V lookup: CDR1 SGDLS, CDR2 YYNGEE. Trimming took 4 bases from V and 5 from J, leaving 18 bases between them. The CDR3 bases are TGTGCCAGCAGCCAGGGGACGTCCCCCCGGGAGACCCAGTACTTC. It yields the protein CASSQGTSPRETQYF.

This clone was recorded a few times. This chain joins TRBV11-2 and TRBJ2-1; 12 nucleotides match TRBD2. In germline, CDR1 is SGHAT, CDR2 FQNNGV. The V and J ends lost 4 bases and 10 bases, in that order; junction bases with no gene match: 8. CDR3 length: 15 residues. The CDR3 bases are TGTGCCAGCAGCTCCCCGACTAGCGGGAGATGGGAGCAGTTCTTC. Its protein product is CASSSPTSGRWEQFF.

This clone was picked up a small number of times. The CDR3 spells CASSFKGANTIYF. For the CDR3, the DNA is TGTGCCAGCAGCTTTAAGGGGGCAAACACCATATATTTT. The gene calls are TRBV7-2 and TRBJ1-3, with 7 bases matching TRBD1. The CDR3 length is 13 residues. V dropped 3 bases and J dropped 6; count of bases not matched to a gene: 2. Germline CDR1 reads SGHTA; CDR2 reads FQGNSA.

This clone was seen only a few times. The chain carries TRBV9 and TRBJ2-5; D may be TRBD2 (6 bases). This CDR3 is 13 amino acids long. Germline CDR1 and CDR2: SGDLS and YYNGEE. V lost 4 bases to trimming and J lost 5 bases, with 12 bases between them. CDR3 sequence: CASSPGLLETQYF. For the CDR3, the DNA is TGTGCCAGCAGCCCGGGACTTTTGGAGACCCAGTACTTC.

DNA for the CDR3: TGTGCCAGCAGTGTTGGACAGAGCACCTACGAGCAGTACTTC. Amino acids: CASSVGQSTYEQYF. The J gene is TRBJ2-7, the V gene TRBV6-4; tentatively, D is TRBD1 (6 bases). CDR3 length: 14 amino acids. CDR1 is MRHNA and CDR2 is SNTAGT in the germline V gene. V was cut by 4 bases and J by 2 bases, with 12 bases left in between.

This clone was recorded a few times. The chain is built from TRBV28 and TRBJ1-2, with D hard to call. CDR1 and CDR2 from the germline V gene are MDHEN and SYDVKM. The length of the CDR3 is 12 residues. Trimming shortened V by 7 bases and J by 5 bases, and 11 bases separated the two germline ends. For the CDR3, the DNA is TGTGCCAGCAAGAATAGGAGTTATGGCTACACCTTC. This sequence encodes CASKNRSYGYTF.